Reported below is one T cell receptor beta chain. The data are from a study of blood T cell repertoires in COVID-19. About the study: From the United States, Italy and Spain came samples of acute and convalescent COVID-19. In each case, the material was cDNA or gDNA derived from T cells, B-cell-depleted T cells, or PBMCs.

Germline CDR1 is LNHDA and CDR2 is SQIVND (reference sequence). Deletions cut 6 bases from V and 1 base from J, with 13 bases between. CDR3 length: 15 amino acids. Original processing methods: It was from reference gene primer amplification that nucleated cell counts were estimated. Produced via immunoSEQ multiplex PCR; TCRdb's table is partial and in-frame only. The DNA was the basis for D and trimming; V, J and clone size are from that table. The sample includes 150,000 to 200,000 clones, 87% of them seen just once. This sequence originates from a woman in her forties or fifties with acute or convalescent COVID-19. The chain carries TRBV19 and TRBJ1-5; TRBD1 is a possible D gene (5 bases). The sequenced sample was peripheral blood. The CDR3 bases are TGTGCCAGTAGCGCGGGGACGAGGAGCAATCAGCCCCAGCATTTT. Translation: CASSAGTRSNQPQHF.